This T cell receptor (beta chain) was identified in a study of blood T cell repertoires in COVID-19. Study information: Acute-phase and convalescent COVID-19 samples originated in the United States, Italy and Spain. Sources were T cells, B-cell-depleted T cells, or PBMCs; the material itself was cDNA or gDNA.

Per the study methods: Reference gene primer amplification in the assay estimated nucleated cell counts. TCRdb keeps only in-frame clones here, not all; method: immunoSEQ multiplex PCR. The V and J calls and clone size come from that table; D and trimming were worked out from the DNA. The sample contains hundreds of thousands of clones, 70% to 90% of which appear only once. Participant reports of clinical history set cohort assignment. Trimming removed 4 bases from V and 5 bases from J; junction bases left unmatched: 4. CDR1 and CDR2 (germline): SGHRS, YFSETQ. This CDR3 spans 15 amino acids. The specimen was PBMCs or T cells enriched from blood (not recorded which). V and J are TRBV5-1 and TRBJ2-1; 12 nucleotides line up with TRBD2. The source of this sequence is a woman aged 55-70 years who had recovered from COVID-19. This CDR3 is CASSRGLAGNNEQFF. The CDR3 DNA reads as TGCGCCAGCAGCCGTGGACTAGCGGGGAACAATGAGCAGTTCTTC.